This T cell receptor (beta chain) was recorded in a study of T-cell reconstitution after alpha-beta-depleted transplantation in children. This CDR3 contains 15 residues. Per the germline V gene, CDR1 is KGHDR and CDR2 is SFDVKD. With 5 bases removed from V and 6 bases from J, the gap between germline ends came to 16 bases. The TCRbeta library was prepared with unique molecular identifiers. MiXCR, run by TCRdb on the PCR reads, gives a single entry per CDR3 protein. The sample lists some 490,000 distinct CDR3 sequences, 12% occurring once. This specimen was PBMCs from the stem cell graft donor, taken from the stem cell graft. The chain couples TRBV24-1 to TRBJ2-1, with D tentatively TRBD2 (5 bases). The sequence was collected from a human donor who donated a stem cell graft to a child with combined immunodeficiency. CDR3 sequence (DNA): TGTGCCACCAGTGTCAAAGGACTTAGCTCCAATGAGCAGTTCTTC. Translating gives CATSVKGLSSNEQFF.